This T cell receptor beta chain stems from a study of human T cells and chemical hapten exposure. At the level of the study: Read at 6 days, the patch tests placed 0.01% DPC on the upper back.

The length of the CDR3 is 14 residues. Germline CDR1 and CDR2: SGHNT and YYREEE (reference sequence). V trimming: 2 bases; J trimming: 3 bases; junction bases outside the gene matches: 3. Individual cDNA molecules received unique molecular identifiers in the library. TCRdb re-derived calls from the RACE reads in MiXCR, one entry per CDR3 protein. The repertoire holds 350,000 or so distinct CDR3 sequences, with around 6.9% as singletons. The time point denotes: patch test 1, 2 weeks after DPC sensitization. The treatment: therapeutic diphenylcyclopropenone sensitization with weekly scalp DPC. The study drew its donors from alopecia patients who were 18 to 70 years old and suitable for DPC. This clonotype was counted a few times. The antigen is undetermined. Overall study results and limits: Expanded TCRs produced significantly more large CDR3 similarity clusters than controls did.

Sequences were derived from whole blood, sampled in connection with sensitization to the hapten diphenylcyclopropenone (DPC). V and J are TRBV5-4 and TRBJ2-5; 8 bases line up with TRBD1. This sequence originates from a woman between 18 and 30 years old with alopecia areata. Some clones in this sample may be carry-over from other donors' samples. CDR3 sequence reads: CASSFSDREETQYF. CDR3 nucleotides: TGTGCCAGCAGCTTTTCGGACAGGGAAGAGACCCAGTACTTC.